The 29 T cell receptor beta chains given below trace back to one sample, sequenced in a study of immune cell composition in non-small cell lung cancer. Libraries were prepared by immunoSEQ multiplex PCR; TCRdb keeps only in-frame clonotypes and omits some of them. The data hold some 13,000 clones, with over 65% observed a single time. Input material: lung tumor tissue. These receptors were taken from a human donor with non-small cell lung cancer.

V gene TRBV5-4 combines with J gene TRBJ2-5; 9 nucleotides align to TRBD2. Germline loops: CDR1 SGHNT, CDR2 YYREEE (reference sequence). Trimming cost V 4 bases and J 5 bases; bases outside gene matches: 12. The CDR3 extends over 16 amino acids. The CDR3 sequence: CASSPTSGPTRETQYF. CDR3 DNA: TGTGCCAGCAGCCCCACTAGCGGGCCTACCCGGGAGACCCAGTACTTC.

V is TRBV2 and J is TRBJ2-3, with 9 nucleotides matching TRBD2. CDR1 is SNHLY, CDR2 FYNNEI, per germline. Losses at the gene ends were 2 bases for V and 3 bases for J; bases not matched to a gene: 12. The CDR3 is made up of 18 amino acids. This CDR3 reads CASSESMVGGGATDTQYF. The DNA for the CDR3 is TGTGCCAGCAGTGAAAGCATGGTTGGCGGGGGGGCGACAGATACGCAGTATTTT.

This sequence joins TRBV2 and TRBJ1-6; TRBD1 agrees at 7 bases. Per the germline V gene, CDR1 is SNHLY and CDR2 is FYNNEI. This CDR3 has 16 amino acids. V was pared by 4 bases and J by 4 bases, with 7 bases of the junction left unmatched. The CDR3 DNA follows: TGTGCCAGCAGTGTTAGGGGGCGCTTTTATAATTCACCCCTCCACTTT. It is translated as CASSVRGRFYNSPLHF.

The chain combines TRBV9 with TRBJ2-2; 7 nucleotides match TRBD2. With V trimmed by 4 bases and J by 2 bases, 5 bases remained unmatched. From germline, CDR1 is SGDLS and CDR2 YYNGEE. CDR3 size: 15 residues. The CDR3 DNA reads TGTGCCAGCAGCTTCCGGGGGGTCAACACCGGGGAGCTGTTTTTT. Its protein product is CASSFRGVNTGELFF. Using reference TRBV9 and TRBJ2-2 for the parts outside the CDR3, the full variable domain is DSGVTQTPKHLITATGQRVTLRCSPRSGDLSVYWYQQSLDQGLQFLIQYYNGEERAKGNILERFSAQQFPDLHSELNLSSLELGDSALYFCASSFRGVNTGELFFGEGSRLTVL.

This chain's CDR3 is CASSRLQEGSDTQYF. CDR3 coding DNA: TGTGCCAGCAGTAGGTTACAGGAGGGATCAGATACGCAGTATTTT. This chain links TRBV2 with TRBJ2-3; TRBD2 is a possible D gene (6 bases). Germline loops: CDR1 SNHLY, CDR2 FYNNEI. The CDR3 loop spans 15 amino acids. Trimming stripped 5 bases from V and 4 bases from J, with 16 bases between. Complete variable domain (other parts from reference TRBV2 and TRBJ2-3): EPEVTQTPSHQVTQMGQEVILRCVPISNHLYFYWYRQILGQKVEFLVSFYNNEISEKSEIFDDQFSVERPDGSNFTLKIRSTKLEDSAMYFCASSRLQEGSDTQYFGPGTRLTVL.

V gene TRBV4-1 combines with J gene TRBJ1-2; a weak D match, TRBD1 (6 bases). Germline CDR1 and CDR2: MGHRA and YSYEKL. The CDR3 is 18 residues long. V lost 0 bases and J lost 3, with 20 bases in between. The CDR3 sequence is CASSQEAVRTAQDYGYTF. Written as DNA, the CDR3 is TGCGCCAGCAGCCAAGAAGCGGTGCGGACAGCCCAAGACTATGGCTACACCTTC.

CDR3 in DNA: TGTGCCAGCAGTTACGGGACAGGGACGGCAGGCTACACCTTC. Translating it yields CASSYGTGTAGYTF. This rearrangement joins TRBV6-5 to TRBJ1-2; 9 nucleotides agree with TRBD1. V trimming: 2 bases; J trimming: 8 bases; junction bases outside the gene matches: 6. The CDR3 consists of 14 residues. Germline assignment: CDR1 MNHEY and CDR2 SVGAGI.

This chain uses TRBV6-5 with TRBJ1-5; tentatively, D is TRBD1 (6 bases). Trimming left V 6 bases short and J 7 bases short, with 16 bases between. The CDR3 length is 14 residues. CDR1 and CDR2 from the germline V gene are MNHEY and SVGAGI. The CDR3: CASRNDRMDQPQHF. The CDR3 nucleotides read TGTGCCAGCAGGAACGACAGGATGGACCAGCCCCAGCATTTT.

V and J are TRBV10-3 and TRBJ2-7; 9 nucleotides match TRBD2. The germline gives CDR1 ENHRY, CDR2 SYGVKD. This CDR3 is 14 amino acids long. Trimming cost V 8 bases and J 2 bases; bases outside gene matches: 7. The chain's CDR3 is CAIGSGGGAYEQYF. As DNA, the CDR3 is TGTGCCATCGGGTCCGGCGGGGGGGCCTACGAGCAGTACTTC.

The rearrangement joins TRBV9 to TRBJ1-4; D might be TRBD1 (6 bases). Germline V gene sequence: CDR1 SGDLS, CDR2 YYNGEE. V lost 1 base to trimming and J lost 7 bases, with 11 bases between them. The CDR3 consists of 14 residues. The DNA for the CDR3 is TGTGCCAGCAGCGTAACAGGGTACGGTGAAAAACTGTTTTTT. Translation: CASSVTGYGEKLFF.

The CDR3 protein is CSVEGLILYNEQFF. DNA of the CDR3: TGCAGCGTTGAAGGCCTTATTCTATACAATGAGCAGTTCTTC. This chain uses TRBV29-1 with TRBJ2-1; no clear D. The germline V and J ends were trimmed by 1 base and 4 bases, with 11 bases remaining between them. Germline CDR1 is SQVTM and CDR2 is ANQGSEA. The CDR3 runs to 14 residues.

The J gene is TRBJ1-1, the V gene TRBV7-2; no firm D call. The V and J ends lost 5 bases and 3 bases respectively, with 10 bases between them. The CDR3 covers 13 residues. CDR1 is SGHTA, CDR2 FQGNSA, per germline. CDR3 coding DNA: TGTGCCAGCAGCGCCCAATTAGACACTGAAGCTTTCTTT. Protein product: CASSAQLDTEAFF.

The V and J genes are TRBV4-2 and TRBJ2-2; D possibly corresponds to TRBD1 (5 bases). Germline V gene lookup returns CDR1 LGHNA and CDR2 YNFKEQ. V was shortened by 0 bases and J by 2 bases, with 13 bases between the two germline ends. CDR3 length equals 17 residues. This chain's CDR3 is CASSQESPDRNTGELFF. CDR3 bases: TGTGCCAGCAGCCAAGAAAGCCCAGACAGAAACACCGGGGAGCTGTTTTTT.

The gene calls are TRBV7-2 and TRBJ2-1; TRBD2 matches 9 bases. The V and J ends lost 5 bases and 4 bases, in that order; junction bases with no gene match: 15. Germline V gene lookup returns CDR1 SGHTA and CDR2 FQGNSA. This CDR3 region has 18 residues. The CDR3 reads CASSPLRGGAGGYNEQFF. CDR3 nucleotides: TGTGCCAGCAGCCCCCTCCGTGGTGGAGCGGGGGGTTACAATGAGCAGTTCTTC.

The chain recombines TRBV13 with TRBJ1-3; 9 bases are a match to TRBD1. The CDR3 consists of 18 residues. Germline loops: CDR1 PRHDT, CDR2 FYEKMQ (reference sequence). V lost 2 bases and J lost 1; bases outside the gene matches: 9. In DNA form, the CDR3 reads TGTGCCAGCAGCTTAAGCGGGACAGGGTTTGTGTCTGGAAACACCATATATTTT. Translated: CASSLSGTGFVSGNTIYF.

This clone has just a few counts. Written as DNA, the CDR3 is TGCGCCAGCAGTGATGGGGCATCTGGAAACACCATATATTTT. This sequence encodes CASSDGASGNTIYF. This chain uses TRBV10-2 with TRBJ1-3, with a weak D call TRBD1 (5 bases). V gave up 3 bases and J gave up 1 base, with 7 bases separating them. Germline-derived CDR1 and CDR2 are WSHSY and SAAADI. This CDR3 region has 14 residues.

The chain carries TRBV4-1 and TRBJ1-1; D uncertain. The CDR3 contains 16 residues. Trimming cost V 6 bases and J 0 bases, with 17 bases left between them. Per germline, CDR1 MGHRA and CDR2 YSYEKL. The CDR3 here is CASRFGGTLMNTEAFF. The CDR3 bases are TGCGCCAGCAGATTTGGCGGCACACTTATGAACACTGAAGCTTTCTTT.

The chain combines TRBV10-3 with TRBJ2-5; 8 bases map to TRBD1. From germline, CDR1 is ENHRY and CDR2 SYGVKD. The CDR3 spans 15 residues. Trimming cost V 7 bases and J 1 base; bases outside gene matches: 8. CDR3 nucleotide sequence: TGTGCCATCAACGCCCGACAGGGGCCCCAAGAGACCCAGTACTTC. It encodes CAINARQGPQETQYF.

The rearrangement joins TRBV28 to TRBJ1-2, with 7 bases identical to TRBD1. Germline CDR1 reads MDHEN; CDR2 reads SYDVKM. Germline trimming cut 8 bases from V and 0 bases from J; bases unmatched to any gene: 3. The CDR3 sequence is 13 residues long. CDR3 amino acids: CASGTAANYGYTF. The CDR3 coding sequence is TGTGCCAGCGGGACAGCGGCTAACTATGGCTACACCTTC.

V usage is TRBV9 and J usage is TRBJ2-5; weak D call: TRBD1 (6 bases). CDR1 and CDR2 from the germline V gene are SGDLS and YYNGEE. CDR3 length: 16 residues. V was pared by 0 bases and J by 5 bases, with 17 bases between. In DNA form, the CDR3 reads TGTGCCAGCAGCGTAGGGACAGACGTCTTCAGGGAGACCCAGTACTTC. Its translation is CASSVGTDVFRETQYF.

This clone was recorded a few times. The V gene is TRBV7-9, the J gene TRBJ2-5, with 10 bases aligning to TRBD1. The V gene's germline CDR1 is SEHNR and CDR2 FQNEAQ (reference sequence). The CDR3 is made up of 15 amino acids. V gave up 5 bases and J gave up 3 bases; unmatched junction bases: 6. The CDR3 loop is CASSQKGTGEETQYF. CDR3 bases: TGTGCCAGCAGCCAAAAAGGGACAGGGGAAGAGACCCAGTACTTC.

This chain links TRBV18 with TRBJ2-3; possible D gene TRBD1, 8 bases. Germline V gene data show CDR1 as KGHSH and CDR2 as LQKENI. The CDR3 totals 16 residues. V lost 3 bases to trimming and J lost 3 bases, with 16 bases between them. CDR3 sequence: CASSPDRGGGTDTQYF. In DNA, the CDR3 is TGTGCCAGCTCACCCGACAGGGGAGGGGGTACAGATACGCAGTATTTT.

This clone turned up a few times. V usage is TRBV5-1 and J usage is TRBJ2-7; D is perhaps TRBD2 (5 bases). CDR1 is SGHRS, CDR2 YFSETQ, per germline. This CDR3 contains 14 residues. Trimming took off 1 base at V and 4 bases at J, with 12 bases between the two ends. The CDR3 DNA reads TGCGCCAGCAGCTTGACTCCCACGGGGTACGAGCAGTACTTC. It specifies CASSLTPTGYEQYF. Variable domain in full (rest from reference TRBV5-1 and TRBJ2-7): KAGVTQTPRYLIKTRGQQVTLSCSPISGHRSVSWYQQTPGQGLQFLFEYFSETQRNKGNFPGRFSGRQFSNSRSEMNVSTLELGDSALYLCASSLTPTGYEQYFGPGTRLTVT.

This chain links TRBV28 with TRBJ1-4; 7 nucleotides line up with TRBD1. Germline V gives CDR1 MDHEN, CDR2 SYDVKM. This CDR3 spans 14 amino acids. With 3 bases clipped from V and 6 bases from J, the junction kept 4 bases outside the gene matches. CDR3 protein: CASSLSGGYEKLFF. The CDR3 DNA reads TGTGCCAGCAGTTTGTCAGGGGGTTATGAAAAACTGTTTTTT.

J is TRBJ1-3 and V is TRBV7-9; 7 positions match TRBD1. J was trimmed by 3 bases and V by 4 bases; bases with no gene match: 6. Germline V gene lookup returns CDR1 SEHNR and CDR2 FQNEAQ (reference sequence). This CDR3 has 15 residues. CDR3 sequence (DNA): TGTGCCAGCAGCTGGGGACAGCTTGTTGGAAACACCATATATTTT. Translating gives CASSWGQLVGNTIYF.

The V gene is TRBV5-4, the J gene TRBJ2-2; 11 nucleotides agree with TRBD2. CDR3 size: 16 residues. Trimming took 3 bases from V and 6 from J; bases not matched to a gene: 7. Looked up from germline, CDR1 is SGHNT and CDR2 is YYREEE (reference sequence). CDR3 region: CASSYGGLAGSGELFF. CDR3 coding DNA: TGTGCCAGCAGCTATGGAGGACTAGCGGGCTCCGGGGAGCTGTTTTTT.

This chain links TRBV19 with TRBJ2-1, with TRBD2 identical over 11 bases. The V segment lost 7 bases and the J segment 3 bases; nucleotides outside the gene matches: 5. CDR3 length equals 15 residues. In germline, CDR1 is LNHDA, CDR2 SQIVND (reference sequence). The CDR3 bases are TGTGCCAGTAATAGCGGGAGGGGCTTCTACAATGAGCAGTTCTTC. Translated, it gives CASNSGRGFYNEQFF. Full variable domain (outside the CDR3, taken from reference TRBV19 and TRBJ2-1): DGGITQSPKYLFRKEGQNVTLSCEQNLNHDAMYWYRQDPGQGLRLIYYSQIVNDFQKGDIAEGYSVSREKKESFPLTVTSAQKNPTAFYLCASNSGRGFYNEQFFGPGTRLTVL.

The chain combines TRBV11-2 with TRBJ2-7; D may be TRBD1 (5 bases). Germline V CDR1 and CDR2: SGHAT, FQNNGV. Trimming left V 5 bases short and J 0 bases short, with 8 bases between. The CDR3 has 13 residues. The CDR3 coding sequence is TGTGCCAGCAGCCGACAGTCCTCCTACGAGCAGTACTTC. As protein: CASSRQSSYEQYF.

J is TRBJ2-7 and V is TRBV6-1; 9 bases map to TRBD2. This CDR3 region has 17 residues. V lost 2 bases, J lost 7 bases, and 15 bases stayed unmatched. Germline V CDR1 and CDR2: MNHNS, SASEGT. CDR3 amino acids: CASSEFYKREAGGEQYF. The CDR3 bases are TGTGCCAGCAGTGAATTTTACAAGCGGGAGGCCGGGGGGGAGCAGTACTTC.